The 30 T cell receptor beta chains listed next were all sequenced from one sample in a study of shared clonotypes between healthy human individuals. Terminally differentiated effector memory CD45RA+ cells were excluded by CCR7 positive selection of CD45RO-negative cells. Profiled with immunoSEQ multiplex PCR; TCRdb holds only in-frame clones, not every one. Here the sample spans some 1,900,000 clones, approximately 95% being singletons. Material for sequencing was naive CD8+ T cells sorted from blood. The receptors come from a young man in good health.

This clone was seen more than once but under ten times. The gene calls are TRBV7-6 and TRBJ2-7, with 7 bases matching TRBD2. V was clipped by 5 bases and J by 7 bases; unmatched bases: 11. This CDR3 has 14 amino acids. CDR1 SGHVS and CDR2 FNYEAQ come from the germline V gene. CDR3 region: CASSGTLEGGEQYF. The CDR3 nucleotides are TGTGCCAGCAGCGGGACCCTCGAGGGAGGGGAGCAGTACTTC.

Of note for this clone: The same CDR3 is also encoded by other DNA sequences in this sample. The chain combines TRBV28 with TRBJ1-1, with D hard to call. The CDR3 has 11 amino acids. Germline V gene lookup returns CDR1 MDHEN and CDR2 SYDVKM. V was cut by 3 bases and J by 4 bases, with 3 bases left in between. CDR3 amino acids: CASSFSTEAFF. As DNA, the CDR3 is TGTGCCAGCAGTTTTAGCACTGAAGCTTTCTTT.

Comments on this clone: Other DNA variants within this sample encode the same CDR3. The chain has TRBV27 and TRBJ1-1, with TRBD1 matching over 10 bases. The V gene's germline CDR1 is MNHEY and CDR2 SMNVEV (reference sequence). The CDR3 totals 14 residues. V shed 4 bases and J 4 bases; nucleotides not matched to a gene: 3. As DNA, the CDR3 is TGTGCCAGCAGTTGGGACAGGGGAGGCACTGAAGCTTTCTTT. The encoded protein is CASSWDRGGTEAFF.

This sequence joins TRBV27 and TRBJ2-7, with D possibly TRBD2 on 5 matching bases. The germline V gene encodes CDR1 MNHEY and CDR2 SMNVEV (reference sequence). V gave up 3 bases and J gave up 5 bases, with 14 bases separating them. The CDR3 is 14 amino acids. The CDR3 DNA sequence: TGTGCCAGCAGTTTCCTCGAGGGTTCCCACGAGCAGTACTTC. It is translated as CASSFLEGSHEQYF.

This clone was seen only once. J is TRBJ2-1 and V is TRBV7-9, with TRBD1 identical over 8 bases. The CDR3 contains 15 residues. The junction had 9 bases not matched to a gene; V was cut back by 5 bases and J by 6 bases. Germline V gene sequence: CDR1 SEHNR, CDR2 FQNEAQ (reference sequence). The CDR3 here is CASSPRQGSGNEQFF. In nucleotides, the CDR3 is TGTGCCAGCAGCCCCCGACAGGGGTCGGGCAATGAGCAGTTCTTC.

V and J are TRBV19 and TRBJ1-6; D might be TRBD1 (5 bases). The germline CDR1 and CDR2 sequences are LNHDA and SQIVND (reference sequence). V was cut by 7 bases and J by 10 bases, with 17 bases left in between. There are 14 residues in the CDR3. The CDR3 spells CASTVGGIRSPLHF. The CDR3 DNA follows: TGTGCCAGTACCGTGGGGGGAATCCGGTCACCCCTCCACTTT. The variable domain in full, with the rest retrieved from reference TRBV19 and TRBJ1-6, is DGGITQSPKYLFRKEGQNVTLSCEQNLNHDAMYWYRQDPGQGLRLIYYSQIVNDFQKGDIAEGYSVSREKKESFPLTVTSAQKNPTAFYLCASTVGGIRSPLHFGNGTRLTVT.

This chain links TRBV9 with TRBJ2-7, with D possibly being TRBD1 (6 bases). The ends were cut back, 0 bases at V and 0 bases at J, with 13 bases in the middle. The CDR3 covers 16 residues. Germline V CDR1 and CDR2: SGDLS, YYNGEE. The CDR3 coding sequence is TGTGCCAGCAGCGTAGGATGGCAGGGGAGCTCCTACGAGCAGTACTTC. It encodes CASSVGWQGSSYEQYF.

This chain joins TRBV30 and TRBJ2-3; D uncertain. The CDR3 is 15 amino acids. V lost 0 bases, J lost 3 bases, and 13 bases lay in between. Germline V gives CDR1 GTSNPN, CDR2 SVGIG (reference sequence). The CDR3 spells CAWSVLSEVTDTQYF. CDR3 in DNA: TGTGCCTGGAGTGTACTGTCAGAGGTGACAGATACGCAGTATTTT.

Of note for this clone: The sample contains more than one DNA sequence encoding this CDR3. This chain joins TRBV6-5 and TRBJ2-2, with D possibly being TRBD1 (6 bases). Germline CDR1 and CDR2: MNHEY and SVGAGI. This CDR3 is 14 amino acids long. Trimming took 6 bases from V and 4 from J, leaving 12 bases between them. Written as DNA, the CDR3 is TGTGCCAGCAGAGAACAGGGCGGCACCGGGGAGCTGTTTTTT. This codes for CASREQGGTGELFF.

For this clone: Other DNA sequences within the sample encode an identical CDR3. The chain couples TRBV5-1 to TRBJ2-7; D uncertain. The germline gives CDR1 SGHRS, CDR2 YFSETQ. This CDR3 is built from 13 residues. Trimming pared 0 bases from V and 0 bases from J, leaving 4 bases between. The CDR3 region has the DNA TGCGCCAGCAGCTTGGTTGGCTCCTACGAGCAGTACTTC. Translating gives CASSLVGSYEQYF.

The J gene is TRBJ1-1, the V gene TRBV9; TRBD1 matches at 8 bases. Germline trimming cut 0 bases from V and 3 bases from J; bases unmatched to any gene: 7. The CDR3 loop spans 16 amino acids. The germline V gene encodes CDR1 SGDLS and CDR2 YYNGEE. The CDR3 loop reads CASSVGQGASDTEAFF. The CDR3 DNA reads as TGTGCCAGCAGCGTAGGGCAGGGGGCGTCGGACACTGAAGCTTTCTTT.

The chain uses TRBV14 and TRBJ2-1; weak D call: TRBD1 (5 bases). There are 17 residues in the CDR3. Between the trimmed V and J ends, which lost 0 bases and 4 bases, there was a span of 16 bases. CDR1 is SGHDN and CDR2 is FVKESK in the germline V gene. CDR3 coding DNA: TGTGCCAGCAGCCAAGATCATGGCAAGGGGATGTACAATGAGCAGTTCTTC. Protein sequence: CASSQDHGKGMYNEQFF.

The sample holds one count of this clone. V usage is TRBV15 and J usage is TRBJ2-1; 10 bases agree with TRBD2. The germline V gene has CDR1 LNHNV and CDR2 YYDKDF (reference sequence). The CDR3 runs 17 residues. J gave up 8 bases and V 5 bases, and 15 bases lay outside the gene matches. The CDR3 nucleotides are TGTGCCACCAGCGTCCAGACTAGCGGGCCGATAGTCGATGAGCAGTTCTTC. This gives the protein CATSVQTSGPIVDEQFF.

This rearrangement joins TRBV11-3 to TRBJ2-7, with 10 bases identical to TRBD2. Germline V CDR1 and CDR2: SGHNT, YENEEA. This CDR3 comprises 15 residues. V dropped 3 bases and J dropped 5; count of bases not matched to a gene: 7. The CDR3 spells CASSLASGSRHEQYF. CDR3 nucleotides: TGTGCCAGCAGCTTGGCTAGCGGGAGTCGCCACGAGCAGTACTTC.

V is TRBV6-6 and J is TRBJ1-1; D unclear. Germline CDR1 MNHNY, CDR2 SVGAGI (reference sequence). The CDR3 sequence is 13 residues long. The germline V and J ends were trimmed by 7 bases and 4 bases, with 13 bases remaining between them. CDR3 amino acids: CASNLGWGTEAFF. CDR3 coding DNA: TGTGCCAGCAATTTGGGATGGGGCACTGAAGCTTTCTTT.

The chain employs TRBV5-1 and TRBJ2-7; weak D call: TRBD2 (6 bases). CDR1 and CDR2 (germline): SGHRS, YFSETQ. The CDR3 is 14 residues long. V was trimmed by 4 bases and J by 5 bases, leaving 16 bases between them. CDR3 region: CASSPTRGAHEQYF. The CDR3 DNA follows: TGCGCCAGCAGCCCCACGCGGGGAGCCCACGAGCAGTACTTC.

The rearrangement uses TRBV2 and TRBJ1-1; D is unresolved. This CDR3 has 12 amino acids. V lost 7 bases and J lost 6, with 12 bases in between. Germline values: CDR1 SNHLY, CDR2 FYNNEI. The CDR3 region has the DNA TGTGCCAGCAATGAGTATCCGCCTGAAGCTTTCTTT. Its translation: CASNEYPPEAFF.

The chain uses TRBV30 and TRBJ2-1, with 8 bases lining up with TRBD2. CDR3 length: 12 residues. Germline V gene data show CDR1 as GTSNPN and CDR2 as SVGIG (reference sequence). Germline trimming cut 1 base from V and 9 bases from J; bases unmatched to any gene: 2. The CDR3 sequence is CAWSDRGGEQFF. As DNA, the CDR3 is TGTGCCTGGAGTGACCGGGGGGGTGAGCAGTTCTTC.

The rearrangement joins TRBV7-8 to TRBJ2-2, with no clear D. Germline CDR1 SGHVS, CDR2 FQNEAQ. V was trimmed by 3 bases and J by 4 bases, leaving 6 bases between them. The length of the CDR3 is 13 residues. CDR3 loop: CASSFWGTGELFF. The CDR3 DNA reads TGTGCCAGCAGCTTTTGGGGCACCGGGGAGCTGTTTTTT.

The chain employs TRBV19 and TRBJ1-1, with D perhaps matching TRBD1 (6 bases). The CDR3 length is 14 residues. Trimming took 1 base from V and 8 from J, leaving 14 bases between them. CDR1 is LNHDA, CDR2 SQIVND, per germline (reference sequence). CDR3 sequence (DNA): TGTGCCAGTAGTATAGTCACCGGGACATTGGAAGCTTTCTTT. It is translated as CASSIVTGTLEAFF.

The J gene is TRBJ1-3, the V gene TRBV11-2; no reliable D call. Germline CDR1 SGHAT, CDR2 FQNNGV. With 6 bases removed from V and 7 bases from J, the gap between germline ends came to 22 bases. The CDR3 totals 16 residues. CDR3 sequence reads: CASRIPGVGEDNTIYF. The CDR3 DNA follows: TGTGCCAGCAGGATTCCCGGGGTCGGGGAAGATAACACCATATATTTT.

The V gene is TRBV7-9, the J gene TRBJ2-7; 9 nucleotides align to TRBD1. Per germline, CDR1 SEHNR and CDR2 FQNEAQ (reference sequence). This CDR3 is built from 15 residues. Trimming removed 4 bases from V and 4 bases from J; junction bases left unmatched: 8. CDR3 in DNA: TGTGCCAGCAGCTCGCTAGGGACAGGGCCGTACGAGCAGTACTTC. It encodes CASSSLGTGPYEQYF.

The chain is built from TRBV13 and TRBJ1-2; 8 positions match TRBD1. CDR1 is PRHDT, CDR2 FYEKMQ, per germline (reference sequence). V lost 2 bases, J lost 3 bases, and 8 bases stayed unmatched. CDR3 length: 16 amino acids. The CDR3 spells CASSLHGTGPHYGYTF. CDR3 sequence (DNA): TGTGCCAGCAGCTTACACGGGACAGGCCCGCACTATGGCTACACCTTC.

V is TRBV5-4 and J is TRBJ2-7; D unclear. The CDR3 is 15 amino acids. Trimming removed 0 bases from V and 5 bases from J, with 15 bases in between. CDR1 and CDR2 (germline): SGHNT, YYREEE (reference sequence). CDR3: CASSLAPGLEDEQYF. DNA for the CDR3: TGTGCCAGCAGCTTGGCCCCGGGCCTCGAGGACGAGCAGTACTTC. The complete variable domain, with remaining parts taken from reference TRBV5-4 and TRBJ2-7, reads ETGVTQSPTHLIKTRGQQVTLRCSSQSGHNTVSWYQQALGQGPQFIFQYYREEENGRGNFPPRFSGLQFPNYSSELNVNALELDDSALYLCASSLAPGLEDEQYFGPGTRLTVT.

The chain combines TRBV19 with TRBJ2-7; 7 bases are a match to TRBD2. Germline lookup yields CDR1 LNHDA and CDR2 SQIVND (reference sequence). The CDR3 has 15 residues. Trimming took 5 bases from V and 4 from J; bases not matched to a gene: 11. CDR3 loop: CASSAGLPTVYEQYF. The CDR3 bases are TGTGCCAGTAGTGCGGGACTACCGACCGTTTACGAGCAGTACTTC.

In this sample, this clone turned up once. The rearrangement uses TRBV28 and TRBJ1-5; TRBD1 is a possible D gene (6 bases). Germline V gene sequence: CDR1 MDHEN, CDR2 SYDVKM. Trimming removed 3 bases at V and 4 bases at J, with 10 bases between. The CDR3 consists of 14 residues. The CDR3 loop is CASSFAQGNQPQHF. CDR3 coding DNA: TGTGCCAGCAGTTTCGCGCAGGGGAATCAGCCCCAGCATTTT.

Here the CDR3 reads CASSPLAGAGDTQYF. The CDR3 DNA reads TGCGCCAGCAGCCCGTTAGCGGGAGCGGGAGATACGCAGTATTTT. The chain employs TRBV4-1 and TRBJ2-3; 9 bases match TRBD2. The CDR3 is 15 amino acids. The germline V gene encodes CDR1 MGHRA and CDR2 YSYEKL. The V segment lost 4 bases and the J segment 5 bases; nucleotides outside the gene matches: 7.

This clone was detected only a few times. The same CDR3 also results from other DNA sequences found in this sample. This rearrangement joins TRBV5-1 to TRBJ2-7, with 11 bases matching TRBD1. This CDR3 has 14 residues. After removal of 4 bases from V and 2 bases from J, the junction contained 2 bases not matched to a gene. Germline V CDR1 and CDR2: SGHRS, YFSETQ. The CDR3 sequence: CASSLGQGAYEQYF. The CDR3 bases are TGCGCCAGCAGCCTGGGACAGGGGGCCTACGAGCAGTACTTC.

The gene calls are TRBV27 and TRBJ1-1, with TRBD1 matching over 10 bases. This CDR3 has 15 residues. Germline CDR1 MNHEY, CDR2 SMNVEV (reference sequence). Unmatched junction bases numbered 6, after V lost 5 bases and J lost 3 bases. In DNA, the CDR3 is TGTGCCAGCAGTGCAGTCGGGACAGGGGACACTGAAGCTTTCTTT. Translation: CASSAVGTGDTEAFF.

The chain joins TRBV11-2 to TRBJ2-7; D is uncertain. Trimming took off 1 base at V and 2 bases at J, with 9 bases between the two ends. Germline V gives CDR1 SGHAT, CDR2 FQNNGV. This CDR3 has 14 amino acids. In nucleotides, the CDR3 is TGTGCCAGCAGCTTAGTCGGCAGGACCTACGAGCAGTACTTC. The encoded protein is CASSLVGRTYEQYF.